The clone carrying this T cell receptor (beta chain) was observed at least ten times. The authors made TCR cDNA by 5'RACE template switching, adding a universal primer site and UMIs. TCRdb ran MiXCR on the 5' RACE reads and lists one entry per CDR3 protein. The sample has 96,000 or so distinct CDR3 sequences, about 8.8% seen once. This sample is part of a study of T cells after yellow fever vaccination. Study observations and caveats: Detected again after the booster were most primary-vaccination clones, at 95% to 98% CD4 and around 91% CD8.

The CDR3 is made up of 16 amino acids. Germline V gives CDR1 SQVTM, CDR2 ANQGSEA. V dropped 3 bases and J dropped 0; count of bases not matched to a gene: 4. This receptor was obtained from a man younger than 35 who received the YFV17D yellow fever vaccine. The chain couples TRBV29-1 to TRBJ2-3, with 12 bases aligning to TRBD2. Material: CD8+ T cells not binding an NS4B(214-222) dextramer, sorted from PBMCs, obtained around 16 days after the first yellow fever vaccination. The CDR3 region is CSVDGLAGGSTDTQYF. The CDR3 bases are TGCAGCGTTGACGGGCTAGCGGGGGGGAGCACAGATACGCAGTATTTT.